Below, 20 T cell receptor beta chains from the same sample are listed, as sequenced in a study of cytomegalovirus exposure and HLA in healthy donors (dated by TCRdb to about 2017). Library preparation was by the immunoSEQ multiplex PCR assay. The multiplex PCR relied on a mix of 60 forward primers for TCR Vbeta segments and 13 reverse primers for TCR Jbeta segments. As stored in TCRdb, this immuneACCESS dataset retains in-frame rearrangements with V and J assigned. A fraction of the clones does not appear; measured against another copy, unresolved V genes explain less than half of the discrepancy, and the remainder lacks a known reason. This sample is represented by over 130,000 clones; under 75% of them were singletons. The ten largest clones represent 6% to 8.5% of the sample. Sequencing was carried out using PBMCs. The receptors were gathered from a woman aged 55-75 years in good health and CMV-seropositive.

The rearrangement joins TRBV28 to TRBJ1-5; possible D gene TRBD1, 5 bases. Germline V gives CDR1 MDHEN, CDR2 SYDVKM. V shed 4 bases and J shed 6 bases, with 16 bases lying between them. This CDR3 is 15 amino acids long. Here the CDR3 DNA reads TGTGCCAGCAGTTACTCCCTAGGGGTGAGTCAGCCCCAGCATTTT. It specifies CASSYSLGVSQPQHF.

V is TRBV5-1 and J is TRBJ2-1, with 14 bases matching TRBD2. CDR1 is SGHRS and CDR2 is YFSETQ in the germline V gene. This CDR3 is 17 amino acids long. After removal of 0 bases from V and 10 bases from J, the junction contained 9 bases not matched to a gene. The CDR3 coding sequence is TGCGCCAGCAGCTTGGCCGGGACTAGCGGGAGTGGCTGGGAGCAGTTCTTC. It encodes CASSLAGTSGSGWEQFF.

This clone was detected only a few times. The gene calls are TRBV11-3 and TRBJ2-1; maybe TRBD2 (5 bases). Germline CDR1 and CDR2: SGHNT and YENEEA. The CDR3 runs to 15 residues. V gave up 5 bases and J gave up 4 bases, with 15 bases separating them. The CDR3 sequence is CASSPRERDYNEQFF. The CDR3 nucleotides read TGTGCCAGCAGCCCTCGAGAGAGGGATTACAATGAGCAGTTCTTC.

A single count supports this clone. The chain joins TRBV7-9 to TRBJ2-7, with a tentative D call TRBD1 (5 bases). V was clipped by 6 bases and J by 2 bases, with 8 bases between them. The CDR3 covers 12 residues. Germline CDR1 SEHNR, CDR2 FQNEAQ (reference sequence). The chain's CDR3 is CASRGQAYEQYF. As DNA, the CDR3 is TGTGCCAGCAGGGGGCAGGCCTACGAGCAGTACTTC.

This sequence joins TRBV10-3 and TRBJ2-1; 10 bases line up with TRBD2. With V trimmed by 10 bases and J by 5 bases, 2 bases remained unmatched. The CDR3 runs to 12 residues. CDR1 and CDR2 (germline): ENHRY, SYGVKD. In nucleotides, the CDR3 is TGTGCCACCGGACTAGCGGACAATGAGCAGTTCTTC. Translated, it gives CATGLADNEQFF.

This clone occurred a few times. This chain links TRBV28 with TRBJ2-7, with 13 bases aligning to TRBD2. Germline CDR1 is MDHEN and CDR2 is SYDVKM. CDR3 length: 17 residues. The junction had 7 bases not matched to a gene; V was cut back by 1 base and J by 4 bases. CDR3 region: CASSLYGLAGDLYEQYF. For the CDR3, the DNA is TGTGCCAGCAGTTTATACGGACTAGCGGGAGATCTGTACGAGCAGTACTTC.

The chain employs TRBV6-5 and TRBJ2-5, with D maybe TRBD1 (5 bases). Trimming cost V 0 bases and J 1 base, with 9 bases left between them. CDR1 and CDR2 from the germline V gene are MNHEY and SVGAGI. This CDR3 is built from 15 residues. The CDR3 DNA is TGTGCCAGCAGTTACTCGACTGGGGCCCAAGAGACCCAGTACTTC. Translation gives CASSYSTGAQETQYF.

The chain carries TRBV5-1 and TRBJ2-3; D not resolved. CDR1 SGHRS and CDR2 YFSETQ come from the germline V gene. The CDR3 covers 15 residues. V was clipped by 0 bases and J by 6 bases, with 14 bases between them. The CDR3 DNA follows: TGCGCCAGCAGCTTGGCCGAGCTGCCGCGGGATACGCAGTATTTT. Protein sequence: CASSLAELPRDTQYF.

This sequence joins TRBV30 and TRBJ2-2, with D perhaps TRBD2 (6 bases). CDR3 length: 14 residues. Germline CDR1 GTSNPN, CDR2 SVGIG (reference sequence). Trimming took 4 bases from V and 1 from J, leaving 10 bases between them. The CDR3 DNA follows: TGTGCCTGGAAGCGCGGGGAGAACACCGGGGAGCTGTTTTTT. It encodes CAWKRGENTGELFF.

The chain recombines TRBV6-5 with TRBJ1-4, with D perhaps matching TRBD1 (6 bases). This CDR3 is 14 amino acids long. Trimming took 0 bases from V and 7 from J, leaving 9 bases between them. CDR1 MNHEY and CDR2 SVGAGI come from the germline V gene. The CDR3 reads CASSYSRTVEKLFF. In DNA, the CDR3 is TGTGCCAGCAGTTACTCGAGGACAGTTGAAAAACTGTTTTTT.

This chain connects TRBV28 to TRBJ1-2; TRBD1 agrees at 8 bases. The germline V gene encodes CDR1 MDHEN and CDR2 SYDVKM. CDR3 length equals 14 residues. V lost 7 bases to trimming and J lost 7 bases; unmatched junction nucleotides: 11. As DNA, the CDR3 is TGTGCCAGCACCCTATCAGGGGGCGCAGGTGGCTACACCTTC. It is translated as CASTLSGGAGGYTF.

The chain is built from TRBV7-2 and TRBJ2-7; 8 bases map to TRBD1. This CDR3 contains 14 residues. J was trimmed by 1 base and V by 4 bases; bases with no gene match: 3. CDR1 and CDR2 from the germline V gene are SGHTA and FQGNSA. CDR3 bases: TGTGCCAGCAGCTCAAACAGGGGGTCCTACGAGCAGTACTTC. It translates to CASSSNRGSYEQYF.

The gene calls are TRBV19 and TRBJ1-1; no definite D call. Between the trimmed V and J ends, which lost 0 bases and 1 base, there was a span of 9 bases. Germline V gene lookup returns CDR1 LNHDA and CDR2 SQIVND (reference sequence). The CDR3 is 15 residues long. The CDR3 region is CASSIDYSRNTEAFF. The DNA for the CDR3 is TGTGCCAGTAGTATAGATTACAGTCGGAACACTGAAGCTTTCTTT.

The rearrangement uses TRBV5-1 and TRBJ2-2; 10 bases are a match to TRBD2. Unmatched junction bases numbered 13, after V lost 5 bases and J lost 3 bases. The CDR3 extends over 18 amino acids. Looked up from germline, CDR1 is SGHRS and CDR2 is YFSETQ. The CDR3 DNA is TGCGCCAGCAGTTACTCGGCTAGCGGGAGTCTCGACACCGGGGAGCTGTTTTTT. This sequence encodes CASSYSASGSLDTGELFF.

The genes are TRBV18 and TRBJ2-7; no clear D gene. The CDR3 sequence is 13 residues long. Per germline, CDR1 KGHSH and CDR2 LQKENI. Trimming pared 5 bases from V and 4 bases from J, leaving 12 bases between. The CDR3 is CASSLEQMYEQYF. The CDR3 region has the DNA TGTGCCAGCTCATTAGAGCAAATGTACGAGCAGTACTTC.

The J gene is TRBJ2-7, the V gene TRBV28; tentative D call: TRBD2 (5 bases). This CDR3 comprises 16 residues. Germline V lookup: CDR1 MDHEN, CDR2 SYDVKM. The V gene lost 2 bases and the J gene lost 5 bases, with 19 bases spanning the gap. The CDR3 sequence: CASSLGTGIKSNEQYF. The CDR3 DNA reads TGTGCCAGCAGTTTAGGTACGGGGATAAAATCTAACGAGCAGTACTTC.

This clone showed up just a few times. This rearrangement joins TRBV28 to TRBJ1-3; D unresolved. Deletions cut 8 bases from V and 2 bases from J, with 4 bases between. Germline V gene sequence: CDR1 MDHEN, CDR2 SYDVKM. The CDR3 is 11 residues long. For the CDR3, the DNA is TGTGCCAGCCGTACTGGAAACACCATATATTTT. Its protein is CASRTGNTIYF. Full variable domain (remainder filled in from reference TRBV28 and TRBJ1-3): DVKVTQSSRYLVKRTGEKVFLECVQDMDHENMFWYRQDPGLGLRLIYFSYDVKMKEKGDIPEGYSVSREKKERFSLILESASTNQTSMYLCASRTGNTIYFGEGSWLTVV.

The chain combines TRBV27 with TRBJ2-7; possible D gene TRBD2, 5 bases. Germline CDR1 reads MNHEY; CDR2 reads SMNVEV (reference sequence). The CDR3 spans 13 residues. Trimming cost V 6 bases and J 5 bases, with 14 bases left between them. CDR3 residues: CASRAWESHEQYF. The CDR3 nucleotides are TGTGCCAGCAGGGCCTGGGAGTCCCACGAGCAGTACTTC.

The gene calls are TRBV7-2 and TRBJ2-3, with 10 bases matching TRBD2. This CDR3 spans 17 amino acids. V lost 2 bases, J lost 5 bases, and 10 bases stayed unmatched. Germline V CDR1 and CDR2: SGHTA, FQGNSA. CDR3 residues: CASSLREAGGLGDTQYF. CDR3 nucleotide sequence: TGTGCCAGCAGCTTACGAGAAGCGGGAGGGCTAGGAGATACGCAGTATTTT. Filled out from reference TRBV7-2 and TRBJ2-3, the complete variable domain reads GAGVSQSPSNKVTEKGKDVELRCDPISGHTALYWYRQSLGQGLEFLIYFQGNSAPDKSGLPSDRFSAERTGGSVSTLTIQRTQQEDSAVYLCASSLREAGGLGDTQYFGPGTRLTVL.

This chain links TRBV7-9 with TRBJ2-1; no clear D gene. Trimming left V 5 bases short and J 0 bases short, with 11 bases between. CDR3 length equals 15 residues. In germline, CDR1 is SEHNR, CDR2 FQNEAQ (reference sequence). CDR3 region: CASSPFRSSYNEQFF. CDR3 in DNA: TGTGCCAGCAGCCCTTTTCGGAGCTCCTACAATGAGCAGTTCTTC.